The clone carrying this T cell receptor (beta chain) was observed a few times. In the original processing: Reference gene primer amplification gave estimated nucleated cell counts. Only in-frame clones appear in the TCRdb table, and some are missing; sequencing was by immunoSEQ multiplex PCR. V and J calls and clone size come straight from that table; D and trimming were deduced from the DNA. The repertoire holds tens of thousands of clones, 75% to 90% seen once, with over 12% in the top ten. This record comes from a study of blood T cell repertoires in COVID-19. Turning to the study itself: The analysed material was cDNA or gDNA that came from T cells, B-cell-depleted T cells, or PBMCs.

Sequences were obtained from peripheral blood. The source is a human donor with acute or convalescent COVID-19. The donor label of this sample is uncertain.

The CDR3 loop reads CASSRTEGNTIYF. The CDR3 coding sequence is TGTGCCAGCAGCAGGACAGAGGGAAACACCATATATTTT. The V and J genes are TRBV6-5 and TRBJ1-3; the D gene is possibly TRBD1 (6 bases). Germline CDR1 MNHEY, CDR2 SVGAGI. V gave up 6 bases and J gave up 4 bases, with 10 bases separating them. The CDR3 runs to 13 residues.